Presented here are 29 T cell receptor beta chains from one specimen sequenced in a study of graft-versus-host responses after intestinal transplantation. The plating included some 200,000 irradiated, violet-dye-labeled stimulator cells together with some 200,000 CFSE-labeled responder cells. TCRdb's table, derived via immunoSEQ multiplex PCR, lists solely in-frame clones and lacks some. The table records 8,000 or so clones, 31% of them present only once. The input for sequencing was alloreactive CD8+ T cells from a mixed lymphocyte reaction culture, taken before intestinal transplant. The sample's subset: CFSE-low proliferating T cells sorted from roughly six-day pre-transplant mixed lymphocyte reaction (GvH or HvG direction). Receptors originate from a human patient who received an intestinal transplant.

This chain links TRBV5-1 with TRBJ2-7; TRBD2 aligns across 7 bases. The CDR3 totals 16 residues. The ends lost 6 bases at V and 4 bases at J; junction bases unmatched: 16. Germline loops: CDR1 SGHRS, CDR2 YFSETQ. The CDR3 sequence is CASTLGVRASGYEQYF. The CDR3 region has the DNA TGCGCCAGCACCCTGGGCGTTCGGGCTAGCGGTTACGAGCAGTACTTC.

V gene TRBV29-1 combines with J gene TRBJ2-7, with 7 nucleotides matching TRBD2. Unmatched junction bases numbered 12, after V lost 6 bases and J lost 4 bases. Germline V lookup: CDR1 SQVTM, CDR2 ANQGSEA. CDR3 length equals 14 residues. The CDR3 sequence: CSVGRAGHSYEQYF. The CDR3 DNA follows: TGCAGCGTGGGGAGGGCAGGGCACTCGTACGAGCAGTACTTC.

The chain uses TRBV28 and TRBJ2-5, with 10 bases aligning to TRBD2. The CDR3 has 18 amino acids. After removal of 3 bases from V and 4 bases from J, the junction contained 14 bases not matched to a gene. CDR1 is MDHEN and CDR2 is SYDVKM in the germline V gene. CDR3 region: CASSFLLAGVSPRETQYF. For the CDR3, the DNA is TGTGCCAGCAGTTTCCTTCTAGCGGGAGTGTCTCCCAGAGAGACCCAGTACTTC.

This clone is deemed medium-sized. The rearrangement joins TRBV25-1 to TRBJ1-3; no definite D call. There are 12 residues in the CDR3. The germline CDR1 and CDR2 sequences are MGHDK and SYGVNS. The CDR3 bases are TGTGCGAGAGTTCGGGTGGGAAACACCATATATTTT. Its protein is CARVRVGNTIYF.

This clone was picked up a small number of times. The rearrangement links TRBV4-1 to TRBJ2-7; D might be TRBD1 (6 bases). This CDR3 comprises 16 residues. Germline V CDR1 and CDR2: MGHRA, YSYEKL. Between the trimmed V and J ends, which lost 0 bases and 1 base, there was a span of 13 bases. DNA of the CDR3: TGCGCCAGCAGCCAAGACAGGGGAATCGGGTCCTACGAGCAGTACTTC. It yields the protein CASSQDRGIGSYEQYF.

The CDR3: CASSLAQTGLDGYTF. The CDR3, as DNA: TGTGCCAGCAGCTTAGCGCAGACAGGATTGGATGGCTACACCTTC. The V gene is TRBV7-9, the J gene TRBJ1-2; a possible D gene is TRBD1 (6 bases). This CDR3 has 15 amino acids. Trimming took 0 bases from V and 6 from J, leaving 14 bases between them. The germline CDR1 and CDR2 sequences are SEHNR and FQNEAQ (reference sequence). Using reference TRBV7-9 and TRBJ1-2 for the parts outside the CDR3, the full variable domain is DTGVSQNPRHKITKRGQNVTFRCDPISEHNRLYWYRQTLGQGPEFLTYFQNEAQLEKSRLLSDRFSAERPKGSFSTLEIQRTEQGDSAMYLCASSLAQTGLDGYTFGSGTRLTVV.

The gene calls are TRBV11-2 and TRBJ2-1; D gene unclear. Trimming took 3 bases from V and 10 from J, leaving 10 bases between them. Germline CDR1 is SGHAT and CDR2 is FQNNGV. The CDR3 spans 12 residues. CDR3 amino acids: CASSLYVSEQFF. The CDR3 region has the DNA TGTGCCAGCAGCTTGTATGTATCCGAGCAGTTCTTC.

The V call is TRBV5-8, the J call TRBJ1-5; TRBD1 matches at 7 bases. Germline assignment: CDR1 SGHTS and CDR2 YDEGEE. The CDR3 is made up of 14 amino acids. The V segment lost 4 bases and the J segment 6 bases; nucleotides outside the gene matches: 7. In DNA form, the CDR3 reads TGTGCCAGCAGCCCGGGACAGAGTAGTCAGCCCCAGCATTTT. Protein product: CASSPGQSSQPQHF.

The J gene is TRBJ1-5, the V gene TRBV4-1; D ambiguous. CDR1 and CDR2 from the germline V gene are MGHRA and YSYEKL. V was cut by 0 bases and J by 7 bases, with 7 bases left in between. This CDR3 is 13 amino acids long. CDR3: CASSQDLIQPQHF. In DNA, the CDR3 is TGCGCCAGCAGCCAAGATCTAATCCAGCCCCAGCATTTT.

The chain uses TRBV9 and TRBJ2-1, with 10 bases fitting TRBD2. CDR1 SGDLS and CDR2 YYNGEE come from the germline V gene. CDR3 length equals 18 residues. Germline trimming cut 0 bases from V and 0 bases from J; bases unmatched to any gene: 6. The CDR3: CASSVASGGAPSYNEQFF. Written as DNA, the CDR3 is TGTGCCAGCAGCGTAGCCAGCGGGGGGGCCCCCTCCTACAATGAGCAGTTCTTC. Looking up the rest from reference TRBV9 and TRBJ2-1 gives the full variable domain: DSGVTQTPKHLITATGQRVTLRCSPRSGDLSVYWYQQSLDQGLQFLIQYYNGEERAKGNILERFSAQQFPDLHSELNLSSLELGDSALYFCASSVASGGAPSYNEQFFGPGTRLTVL.

This clone came up a few times. The V and J genes are TRBV7-2 and TRBJ2-2, with D perhaps TRBD1 (5 bases). The V gene lost 5 bases and the J gene lost 0 bases, with 16 bases spanning the gap. Germline V gene sequence: CDR1 SGHTA, CDR2 FQGNSA. The CDR3 sequence is 17 residues long. CDR3 residues: CASSRPRTQANTGELFF. The CDR3 region has the DNA TGTGCCAGCAGCAGACCCAGGACACAGGCGAACACCGGGGAGCTGTTTTTT.

By proportion, this clone is medium-sized. Here the CDR3 reads CASSPGQGGIETQYF. CDR3 nucleotides: TGCGCCAGCAGCCCCGGACAGGGTGGAATCGAGACCCAGTACTTC. This chain joins TRBV5-1 and TRBJ2-5, with 8 bases aligning to TRBD1. V was clipped by 4 bases and J by 5 bases; unmatched bases: 10. The CDR3 extends over 15 amino acids. Per the germline V gene, CDR1 is SGHRS and CDR2 is YFSETQ.

The CDR3 region is CASSLSAPFSGYEQFF. CDR3 bases: TGTGCCAGCAGTTTATCAGCGCCTTTTAGTGGCTATGAGCAGTTCTTC. The chain joins TRBV27 to TRBJ2-1; no clear D gene. Trimming took off 0 bases at V and 8 bases at J, with 17 bases between the two ends. Per germline, CDR1 MNHEY and CDR2 SMNVEV (reference sequence). The CDR3 is 16 residues long.

In its sample, this clone is medium-sized (0.01 to 0.1%). Written as DNA, the CDR3 is TGTGCCAGCAGCAACGGACTAGCGGGGCTATACAATGAGCAGTTCTTC. This translates into CASSNGLAGLYNEQFF. This chain joins TRBV2 and TRBJ2-1, with 12 positions matching TRBD2. Looked up from germline, CDR1 is SNHLY and CDR2 is FYNNEI. The CDR3 spans 16 residues. Losses at the gene ends were 6 bases for V and 4 bases for J; bases not matched to a gene: 7.

In its sample, this clone ranks as medium-sized. Written as DNA, the CDR3 is TGTGCCATCAGTGAGTACCAGGCAACTAATGAAAAACTGTTTTTT. It encodes CAISEYQATNEKLFF. This chain joins TRBV10-3 and TRBJ1-4; D is ambiguous. V shed 1 base and J shed 0 bases, with 6 bases lying between them. This CDR3 has 15 residues. Germline CDR1 is ENHRY and CDR2 is SYGVKD.

The V and J genes are TRBV9 and TRBJ1-2, with D perhaps matching TRBD1 (6 bases). The CDR3 is 14 amino acids. The germline V and J ends were trimmed by 4 bases and 7 bases, with 17 bases remaining between them. From germline, CDR1 is SGDLS and CDR2 YYNGEE. The CDR3 bases are TGTGCCAGCAGCCCCCAAACAGGGTTTCTTGGCTACACCTTC. It specifies CASSPQTGFLGYTF.

This clone has only a few counts. The J gene is TRBJ1-4, the V gene TRBV15; D possibly corresponds to TRBD1 (5 bases). There are 15 residues in the CDR3. Deletions cut 2 bases from V and 5 bases from J, with 12 bases between. Germline values: CDR1 LNHNV, CDR2 YYDKDF (reference sequence). CDR3 loop: CATSRPTVINEKLFF. The CDR3 DNA follows: TGTGCCACCAGCAGACCGACAGTTATAAATGAAAAACTGTTTTTT. Using reference TRBV15 and TRBJ1-4 for the parts outside the CDR3, the full variable domain is DAMVIQNPRYQVTQFGKPVTLSCSQTLNHNVMYWYQQKSSQAPKLLFHYYDKDFNNEADTPDNFQSRRPNTSFCFLDIRSPGLGDTAMYLCATSRPTVINEKLFFGSGTQLSVL.

The V call is TRBV5-1, the J call TRBJ2-7, with D possibly matching TRBD1 (6 bases). V lost 4 bases and J 3 bases, leaving 14 bases between the germline ends. Germline V CDR1 and CDR2: SGHRS, YFSETQ. The CDR3 is made up of 14 amino acids. The CDR3 DNA is TGCGCCAGCAGCCTTGGTGGGGGCGGCTACGAGCAGTACTTC. This sequence encodes CASSLGGGGYEQYF.

The CDR3: CASSQDPGGAWVRNQPQHF. The CDR3 nucleotides are TGTGCCAGCAGCCAAGATCCGGGGGGGGCGTGGGTAAGGAATCAGCCCCAGCATTTT. The chain couples TRBV14 to TRBJ1-5; possibly TRBD1 for D (6 bases). Trimming pared 0 bases from V and 4 bases from J, leaving 22 bases between. This CDR3 has 19 residues. CDR1 and CDR2 (germline): SGHDN, FVKESK.

CDR3 loop: CASSQDSRQETQYF. The CDR3 coding sequence is TGCGCCAGCAGCCAAGATAGCCGGCAAGAGACCCAGTACTTC. The chain couples TRBV4-1 to TRBJ2-5; no clear D gene. Trimming shortened V by 0 bases and J by 2 bases, and 7 bases separated the two germline ends. Germline values: CDR1 MGHRA, CDR2 YSYEKL. CDR3 length equals 14 residues.

This clone was detected only a few times. The rearrangement links TRBV6-4 to TRBJ2-1; 11 bases are shared with TRBD1. From germline, CDR1 is MRHNA and CDR2 SNTAGT. V shed 5 bases and J 6 bases; nucleotides not matched to a gene: 3. This CDR3 region has 14 residues. CDR3 loop: CASSMGTGGNEQFF. The CDR3 DNA sequence: TGTGCCAGCAGTATGGGGACAGGGGGCAATGAGCAGTTCTTC.

This clone was seen more than once but under ten times. The chain has TRBV7-9 and TRBJ2-5; D gene uncertain. Trimming took off 1 base at V and 7 bases at J, with 13 bases between the two ends. The germline CDR1 and CDR2 sequences are SEHNR and FQNEAQ (reference sequence). This CDR3 has 14 amino acids. In DNA form, the CDR3 reads TGTGCCAGCAGCTTAGTATCCGGTCCCGGGACCCAGTACTTC. This gives the protein CASSLVSGPGTQYF.

This clone is deemed medium-sized. The rearrangement links TRBV6-5 to TRBJ1-2, with TRBD1 matching 10 bases. V was pared by 2 bases and J by 6 bases, with 6 bases of the junction left unmatched. Germline assignment: CDR1 MNHEY and CDR2 SVGAGI. The CDR3 covers 15 residues. The CDR3 protein is CASSYTPGTGDGYTF. DNA for the CDR3: TGTGCCAGCAGTTACACTCCCGGGACAGGGGATGGCTACACCTTC.

The chain has TRBV7-3 and TRBJ1-1; no firm D call. The CDR3 runs to 11 residues. The germline V gene encodes CDR1 SGHTA and CDR2 FQGTGA. CDR3 region: CASYGGTEAFF. CDR3 bases: TGTGCTAGCTACGGCGGGACTGAAGCTTTCTTT.

The rearrangement uses TRBV7-9 and TRBJ2-7, with 8 bases fitting TRBD1. The CDR3 sequence is 17 residues long. Germline CDR1 is SEHNR and CDR2 is FQNEAQ (reference sequence). V lost 7 bases and J lost 1; bases outside the gene matches: 15. CDR3 in DNA: TGTGCCAGCACCCCGGATCCGGGGAGGACAGGGTCCTACGAGCAGTACTTC. Encoded protein: CASTPDPGRTGSYEQYF.

The chain uses TRBV7-8 and TRBJ2-5, with 8 bases fitting TRBD2. V trimming: 6 bases; J trimming: 1 base; junction bases outside the gene matches: 25. Germline values: CDR1 SGHVS, CDR2 FQNEAQ. This CDR3 comprises 21 residues. CDR3 bases: TGTGCCAGCAGTTTATTTAGTAGTTTTAAATCGCGGGGGGCTACCCAAGAGACCCAGTACTTC. Translating gives CASSLFSSFKSRGATQETQYF. Using reference TRBV7-8 and TRBJ2-5 for the parts outside the CDR3, the full variable domain is GAGVSQSPRYKVAKRGQDVALRCDPISGHVSLFWYQQALGQGPEFLTYFQNEAQLDKSGLPSDRFFAERPEGSVSTLKIQRTQQEDSAVYLCASSLFSSFKSRGATQETQYFGPGTRLLVL.

Relative to its sample, this clone is medium-sized (0.01 to 0.1%). V and J are TRBV27 and TRBJ1-1; D is undetermined. The CDR3 contains 17 residues. Trimming took 5 bases from V and 1 from J, leaving 20 bases between them. Germline V CDR1 and CDR2: MNHEY, SMNVEV (reference sequence). CDR3 region: CASSPVGAGIRNTEAFF. CDR3 coding DNA: TGTGCCAGCAGTCCTGTGGGCGCAGGAATTCGGAACACTGAAGCTTTCTTT.

Within the sample, this clone is medium-sized. J is TRBJ1-2 and V is TRBV10-1; 8 bases fit TRBD1. The CDR3 loop spans 13 amino acids. Trimming removed 10 bases from V and 0 bases from J; junction bases left unmatched: 4. CDR1 WNHNN and CDR2 SYGVQD come from the germline V gene (reference sequence). CDR3 DNA: TGCGCCAACTCGACAGGGGCTAACTATGGCTACACCTTC. It is translated as CANSTGANYGYTF.

This clone has more than one count but fewer than ten. The rearrangement joins TRBV25-1 to TRBJ2-7; 7 bases map to TRBD2. The length of the CDR3 is 16 residues. Trimming removed 1 base from V and 2 bases from J; junction bases left unmatched: 8. Germline V gene sequence: CDR1 MGHDK, CDR2 SYGVNS. CDR3 region: CASSELALAETYEQYF. As DNA, the CDR3 is TGTGCCAGCAGTGAATTGGCTCTAGCGGAAACCTACGAGCAGTACTTC.